These 27 T cell receptor beta chains originate from one sample sequenced in a study of CXCR3-negative and CXCR3-positive naive CD8 T cells. Researchers prepared the TRB cDNA libraries using 5' RACE with UMI labels. TCRdb re-called the 5' RACE reads; every CDR3 protein appears as one record, without DNA. This sample carries some 130,000 distinct CDR3 sequences, with 0.25% to 0.35% going to the ten biggest clones. Source material: naive CXCR3- CD8+ T cells from blood. The subset is: CD45RO-CCR7+CD27+CD95- naive CD8+ T cells lacking CXCR3 (TNR3-). The receptors were sampled from a human donor in good health. Some clones in this sample may be carry-over from other donors' samples.

V usage is TRBV28 and J usage is TRBJ2-7; TCRdb lists TRBD2, though no DNA is available to test this call. The CDR3 has 15 residues. Per germline, CDR1 MDHEN and CDR2 SYDVKM. Here the CDR3 reads CASSLLGTGGYEQYF.

The chain links TRBV2 to TRBJ2-2; TCRdb's D call of TRBD2 is untestable without DNA. Germline V gene lookup returns CDR1 SNHLY and CDR2 FYNNEI. The length of the CDR3 is 17 residues. The CDR3 reads CASSDGTSGRWTGELFF.

V gene TRBV29-1 combines with J gene TRBJ1-1; TCRdb reports TRBD1, a call that lacks DNA to check it against. The CDR3 has 13 amino acids. The germline gives CDR1 SQVTM, CDR2 ANQGSEA. CDR3 protein: CSVEDLRGMMAFF.

The chain uses TRBV28 and TRBJ2-2. The CDR3 sequence is 15 residues long. Germline CDR1 reads MDHEN; CDR2 reads SYDVKM. CDR3 sequence: CASRVIWDYGRELFF.

The rearrangement uses TRBV4-1 and TRBJ2-7; TCRdb's D call, TRBD1, is unchecked because there is no DNA. This CDR3 contains 16 residues. Looked up from germline, CDR1 is MGHRA and CDR2 is YSYEKL. The CDR3 is CASSPGPGQGSYEQYF.

The rearrangement joins TRBV12-3 or TRBV12-4 to TRBJ2-7; TCRdb's D gene call, TRBD1, goes unchecked for lack of DNA. The CDR3 covers 13 residues. CDR3 region: CASSFGTNYEQYF.

The chain joins TRBV7-9 to TRBJ2-7; the D call from TCRdb, TRBD2, cannot be confirmed without DNA. This CDR3 is built from 16 residues. The germline gives CDR1 SEHNR, CDR2 FQNEAQ (reference sequence). The CDR3 sequence: CASSYAPEGGWGEQYF.

This chain links TRBV7-6 with TRBJ2-5; lacking DNA, the TRBD1 call made by TCRdb goes unchecked. The V gene's germline CDR1 is SGHVS and CDR2 FNYEAQ. This CDR3 has 14 residues. CDR3 in amino acids: CASSTNRGQETQYF.

The CDR3 sequence is CASSPGTGAPNEQYF. The chain employs TRBV3-1 and TRBJ2-7; TCRdb gives TRBD1 as the D gene, but with no DNA this cannot be confirmed. This CDR3 region has 15 residues. Per germline, CDR1 LGHDT and CDR2 YNNKEL (reference sequence).

The chain couples TRBV21-1 to TRBJ1-1; TCRdb's D call of TRBD1 is untestable without DNA. TRBV21-1 is given as a pseudogene. This CDR3 comprises 14 residues. The CDR3: CASSKGQGATEAFF.

The chain's CDR3 is CASSASGGYEQYF. The chain links TRBV5-6 to TRBJ2-7; TCRdb returns TRBD1, unconfirmable since there is no DNA. CDR3 size: 13 residues. Germline V gene data show CDR1 as SGHDT and CDR2 as YYEEEE. The full variable domain, its missing parts supplied by reference TRBV5-6 and TRBJ2-7, is DAGVTQSPTHLIKTRGQQVTLRCSPKSGHDTVSWYQQALGQGPQFIFQYYEEEERQRGNFPDRFSGHQFPNYSSELNVNALLLGDSALYLCASSASGGYEQYFGPGTRLTVT.

The chain recombines TRBV7-8 with TRBJ2-5; lacking DNA, the TRBD2 call made by TCRdb goes unchecked. The germline V gene encodes CDR1 SGHVS and CDR2 FQNEAQ. The CDR3 has 16 amino acids. Here the CDR3 reads CASSLPFQGLQETQYF.

This chain connects TRBV29-1 to TRBJ1-3; the D gene TCRdb calls, TRBD1, cannot be checked with no DNA. Germline assignment: CDR1 SQVTM and CDR2 ANQGSEA. The CDR3 length is 16 residues. This CDR3 is CSVEGVQGGSGNTIYF.

This chain links TRBV7-2 with TRBJ2-7; there is no DNA to check the TCRdb D call of TRBD1. Germline CDR1 and CDR2: SGHTA and FQGNSA. CDR3 size: 14 residues. This CDR3 is CASNPTGGFYEQYF.

The J gene is TRBJ2-1, the V gene TRBV12-3 or TRBV12-4; the TCRdb call, TRBD1, lacks DNA for checking. The length of the CDR3 is 13 residues. The CDR3 sequence is CASRQGAFNEQFF.

The V call is TRBV25-1, the J call TRBJ1-1; lacking DNA, the TRBD1 call made by TCRdb goes unchecked. The CDR3 totals 15 residues. Per germline, CDR1 MGHDK and CDR2 SYGVNS. This chain's CDR3 is CASMRGPGMNTEAFF.

The CDR3 is CASRKGDLNQPQHF. This chain uses TRBV27 with TRBJ1-5; TCRdb outputs TRBD1, but without DNA this stays unchecked. The germline V gene has CDR1 MNHEY and CDR2 SMNVEV (reference sequence). CDR3 length: 14 amino acids.

The J gene is TRBJ2-1, the V gene TRBV29-1; TCRdb proposes TRBD2, but this gene call is untestable without DNA. The CDR3 loop spans 12 amino acids. Per germline, CDR1 SQVTM and CDR2 ANQGSEA. CDR3 sequence: CSALRGGNEQFF.

V usage is TRBV29-1 and J usage is TRBJ2-1. Germline V lookup: CDR1 SQVTM, CDR2 ANQGSEA. The CDR3 has 12 residues. CDR3 protein: CSVVANNNEQFF.

The CDR3 loop reads CASSQPHMSSYNEQFF. The chain is built from TRBV23-1 and TRBJ2-1. TRBV23-1 is treated as an ORF (open reading frame) with a function not yet certain. CDR3 length: 16 amino acids.

The gene calls are TRBV12-2 and TRBJ2-3; TCRdb proposes TRBD1, but this gene call is untestable without DNA. TRBV12-2 is flagged as a pseudogene. The CDR3 is 18 amino acids. The CDR3 loop is CASRLVPGDNQSTDTQYF.

The chain has TRBV12-3 or TRBV12-4 and TRBJ1-2. CDR3 length equals 14 residues. CDR3 protein: CASSFWRTDYGYTF.

The chain uses TRBV7-2 and TRBJ2-3; TCRdb's D call, TRBD2, is unchecked because there is no DNA. Germline V gene sequence: CDR1 SGHTA, CDR2 FQGNSA. The CDR3 runs 16 residues. The CDR3 protein is CASSLDNPGGRDTQYF.

The V call is TRBV11-2, the J call TRBJ2-7; no DNA is available, so the TRBD2 call from TCRdb remains unchecked. The CDR3 has 16 amino acids. Looked up from germline, CDR1 is SGHAT and CDR2 is FQNNGV. CDR3 loop: CASSSASKSGTYEQYF.

The chain uses TRBV5-1 and TRBJ1-1. In germline, CDR1 is SGHRS, CDR2 YFSETQ. The CDR3 totals 14 residues. The CDR3 reads CASSLVGSHTEAFF. Combining the CDR3 with reference TRBV5-1 and TRBJ1-1 gives the whole variable domain KAGVTQTPRYLIKTRGQQVTLSCSPISGHRSVSWYQQTPGQGLQFLFEYFSETQRNKGNFPGRFSGRQFSNSRSEMNVSTLELGDSALYLCASSLVGSHTEAFFGQGTRLTVV.

The chain couples TRBV12-3 or TRBV12-4 to TRBJ2-7; lacking DNA, the TRBD1 call made by TCRdb goes unchecked. There are 15 residues in the CDR3. The CDR3 protein is CASSLKGGGSYEQYF.

The chain couples TRBV7-2 to TRBJ2-3; checking the TCRdb D call of TRBD1 is not possible without DNA. The germline gives CDR1 SGHTA, CDR2 FQGNSA. The CDR3 has 15 amino acids. The CDR3: CASSLAVRTADTQYF.